This TCR beta chain was retrieved from a study of cytomegalovirus exposure and HLA in healthy donors (TCRdb year 2017). Describing the broader study: An earlier analysis of several hundred of the donors reported around 280 Gb of sequence data and 95 million to 120 million unique TCR beta sequences obtained from some 170 million T cells. Across about 370 genotyped donors of the cohort, an average of approximately 200,000 unique TCR beta nucleotide sequences per donor were sequenced, and roughly 18% of those sequences were non-productive. An earlier analysis of around 540 of the donors applied high-throughput TCR beta sequencing to assess whether each TCR beta V gene segment acted as functional or pseudogenic. Typing coverage varied by locus: about 629-630 donors for A, B, C, DRB1 and DQB1; around 560 for DQA1; over 600 for DPA1; roughly 450 for DPB1. HLA typing covered class I and class II loci at four-digit resolution. A later genetic analysis used genome-wide SNP genotypes for about 65% of the 666 donors, treating that subset as a discovery cohort. Because of strong linkage in the cohort, a handful of DR-DQ haplotypes were treated as single units for association and clustering. An early release covering roughly 600 HLA-typed donors comprised about 300 gigabases of sequencing data and roughly 86 million unique TCR sequences. Donor age, sex, ethnicity and CMV serostatus were compiled alongside the repertoire data. Besides the first cohort of 666 subjects, a separate validation cohort made up of 120 or so different subjects was used. A later analysis re-examined previously published TCR beta repertoires from around 670 donors and added high-resolution HLA genotyping to investigate patterns of TCR occurrence. The T cell repertoires of several hundred subjects were profiled by immunosequencing and related to cytomegalovirus serostatus. Every discovery cohort repertoire had been produced on one sequencing platform. To predict cytomegalovirus infection status, the study brought together high-throughput TCR immunosequencing, statistical association of individual TCRs with disease status, and machine learning. Among the roughly 400 genotyped donors, around 81% belonged to the genetic ancestry cluster associated with self-reported Caucasian donors. The study aimed to test whether signatures of past pathogen exposure could be identified by cataloging public T cell receptors. In the later analysis, no new phenotypic data were used to find candidate immune exposures; instead, reliance was placed on TCR beta sequences and their occurrence across donors. The paper as a whole reports these results and caveats: This cohort had only TCR beta chains sequenced, and the lack of alpha or paired-chain data limited which features could be detected. When HLA alleles, especially DR and DQ, strongly co-occurred, attributing TCR associations to individual alleles was difficult. Specific HLA alleles were associated with 15,000 to 20,000 TCR beta sequences at a false discovery rate of 0.05 in a later analysis. A further reported finding was that TCR beta sequences accurately predicted the HLA-A and HLA-B alleles for most subjects in the first cohort. A later analysis found that most CMV-associated TCR beta chains appeared HLA-restricted, with HLA associations seemingly driven largely by CMV exposure. The study listed 150 to 200 TCR beta chains as associated with cytomegalovirus. In both the original and validation cohorts, the classifier was reported to diagnose cytomegalovirus status with high specificity and sensitivity. In a later analysis, several top co-occurrence clusters were reported to appear linked to parvovirus B19, influenza, CMV and Epstein-Barr virus. The sequencing pipeline was judged likely to have produced a cluster of highly shared sequence variants as a technical artifact. The authors suggested that the approach could potentially be extended to other disease states and immunological phenotypes. In a later analysis, the rate of TCR association differed among HLA loci, with DRB1 alleles having the most associated TCRs and HLA-C alleles having the fewest. While some public TCRs were present in many individuals, most TCR sequences turned up only very rarely across donors. Because counts were too low, about 17 rarely observed V segments, including chromosome 9 orphons, were excluded from the earlier analysis of some 590 of the donors. Immune exposure information for the cohort was limited to CMV serostatus. Correlated functional status among segregating V segments might be attributable to linkage disequilibrium, but an unknown experimental factor could not be ruled out. V-gene and J-gene trimming of TCR beta chains was associated with a missense DCLRE1C variant in a later genetic analysis, and the association was replicated in an independent cohort. An earlier analysis of some 560 of the donors showed that most TCR beta V segments appeared in productive rearrangements either about 90% or about 30% of the time, which broadly matched IMGT annotations. Because HLA typing was missing for some donors at each locus, association tests included only the typed subset. Some IMGT-functional V segments, including TRBV6-2 and TRBV6-3, could not be distinguished by the 87-base-pair reads and were therefore excluded. A later genetic analysis reported fewer N-insertions in productive TCRs among donors in an Asian-associated ancestry cluster than the 666-donor mean. A later analysis found that HLA-associated TCR beta chains were more clonally expanded and had lower generation probabilities than equally common non-associated chains. In vitro tests confirmed that a few of the cytomegalovirus-associated TCR beta chains recognize cytomegalovirus antigens. Sequencing depth was assumed to be roughly uniform across donors in the presence/absence analyses, though that assumption may not hold.

Details on this clone: Its antigen remains undetermined. No much larger clone exists at a distance of one base, and base qualities are not known.

The cohort consisted of some 730 healthy bone marrow donors. All cohort members were sampled while nominally healthy, although unrecorded immune exposures were likely present. The donor tested CMV seronegative and was one of the 352 seronegative cohort members. A peripheral blood sample was provided by each donor, and peripheral blood mononuclear cells were used for TCR beta sequencing. The Qiagen DNeasy Blood Extraction Kit was used to extract genomic DNA from the blood cell samples. The library was produced with the immunoSEQ multiplex PCR assay. For the multiplex PCR, a mixture combining 60 forward primers for TCR Vbeta segments and 13 reverse primers for TCR Jbeta segments was used. The CDR3 region of rearranged TCR beta genes was amplified from genomic DNA by a multiplex PCR assay. The Illumina HiSeq System was used to sequence the amplified TCR beta libraries as 87-base-pair reads. Processing in the source paper ran as follows. In a later analysis, some 80 million unique TCR beta chains were counted across the 650 to 700 repertoires, and roughly 11 million of these chains were shared by at least two donors. To remove PCR and sequencing errors, raw reads were error-corrected and collapsed into unique sequences using a nearest-neighbor algorithm that merged closely related sequences. CDR3 sequences were aligned to IMGT reference sequences to assign V, D and J gene segments. For a sequence to be retained, at least a six-nucleotide match to both a V gene segment and a J gene segment was required. Rearrangements were classified as productive when the CDR3 lacked stop codons and remained in frame with V and J, and all other rearrangements were classified as non-productive. CDR3 was defined by IMGT convention, running from the second conserved V-encoded cysteine to the conserved J-encoded phenylalanine. The earlier analysis of around 640 of the donors excluded sequences that lacked an unambiguous match to a single V gene segment. In an earlier analysis of 587 of the donors, a V segment was called functional when productive rearrangements were above 56.7%, and segregating when the standard deviation between donors exceeded 5%. To diagnose cytomegalovirus status from the catalog of TCR beta chain sequences, a statistical classification framework was built. In a later analysis, V and J genes were assigned by comparing TCR nucleotide sequences against IMGT/GENE-DB human TR gene sequences. A later analysis assigned CDR3 sequences and most-parsimonious VDJ recombination scenarios with the TCRdist pipeline. In a later analysis, every TCR beta chain was defined by the combination of its CDR3 amino acid sequence and its V-gene family, and reads without a unique V-gene family were dropped. In a later analysis, fewer than 600 highly shared, low-generation-probability nucleotide sequences were removed to address suspected cross-contamination and a sequencing artifact. A later analysis calculated a clonal expansion index for each public chain from normalized within-repertoire ranks of inferred template counts. In a later analysis, generation probabilities were computed with a VDJ recombination model fitted to out-of-frame rearrangements, and the resulting probabilities were checked against IGoR. Hypergeometric tests were used in a later analysis to score TCR-TCR, TCR-HLA and TCR-CMV co-occurrence, with a repertoire-size bias correction applied to the TCR pairs. In a later analysis, false discovery rates were estimated by permuting HLA or CMV assignments 20 times. A later analysis grouped co-occurring TCRs with DBSCAN, adding TCRdist sequence similarity when clustering within HLA-allele-positive subsets. Repertoires with fewer than 30,000 or more than 120,000 public chains were left out of co-occurrence clustering, as were about five repertoires with anomalous nucleotide sharing. TCRdb limited this immuneACCESS table to in-frame rearrangements with V and J called. A share of clones is missing; checked studies link under half to unresolved V genes, and the rest is unexplained. That table supplies the V and J calls and clone size; D and trimming were determined from the DNA. Recorded for this sample are fewer than 200,000 clones; around 75% of them occurred a single time. The leading ten clones occupy 1.5% to 2% of the sample.

As encoded in the germline V gene, CDR1 is SGDLS while CDR2 is YYNGEE. Trimming takes 0 bases from V and 10 bases from J, and the germline ends sit 14 bases apart. The CDR3 measures 14 amino acids from cysteine to phenylalanine. Just the 42-base CDR3 DNA is kept, in frame starting at base 1. The clonotype originates from a woman aged 30 to 39 in good health and CMV-seronegative. Here the chain combines TRBV9 and TRBJ1-5; the best D guess is TRBD1, with 5 bases matching. Sequenced sample: PBMCs. The CDR3 region reads CASSVDGGSLPQHF. The nucleotides read TGTGCCAGCAGCGTAGACGGGGGATCTTTACCCCAGCATTTT.